This record concerns one T cell receptor beta chain sequence. V was clipped by 3 bases and J by 1 base, with 7 bases between them. This CDR3 has 13 amino acids. CDR1 is SGHAT, CDR2 FQNNGV, per germline. The data derive from a study of blood T cell repertoires in COVID-19. TCRdb keeps only in-frame clones here, not all; method: immunoSEQ multiplex PCR. The data show around 60,000 clones, with about nine tenths seen just once and about 2.2% held by the top ten. The TCR comes from a man aged 55 to 69 with acute or convalescent COVID-19. The specimen sequenced was peripheral blood. The chain carries TRBV11-2 and TRBJ2-7; possible D gene TRBD2, 5 bases. DNA of the CDR3: TGTGCCAGCAGCTTCGGGGAATCCTACGAGCAGTACTTC. Translation: CASSFGESYEQYF.